This T cell receptor (beta chain) was captured by sequencing in a study of T-cell reconstitution after alpha-beta-depleted transplantation in children. Trimming at V came to 5 bases and at J to 8 bases, leaving 9 bases not matched to a gene. CDR1 GTSNPN and CDR2 SVGIG come from the germline V gene (reference sequence). This CDR3 contains 13 residues. This sample's TCRbeta library carried unique molecular identifier barcodes. In TCRdb, the PCR reads were re-called with MiXCR into one record per CDR3 protein. The sample yields approximately 400,000 distinct CDR3 sequences, 11% seen once. This clonotype was seen a handful of times.

V is TRBV30 and J is TRBJ1-2; 9 nucleotides align to TRBD1. The receptor comes from a human donor who donated a stem cell graft to a child with acute myeloid leukemia. The sequenced sample was PBMCs from the stem cell graft donor, obtained from the stem cell graft. CDR3 nucleotides: TGTGCCTGGGACCCGGGACAGGGCGGAGGCTACACCTTC. As protein: CAWDPGQGGGYTF.